A single sample gave rise to the 15 T cell receptor beta chains below, sequenced in a study of T cell responses to AZD1222 COVID-19 vaccine. TCRdb's table, derived via immunoSEQ multiplex PCR, lists solely in-frame clones and lacks some. The sample carries approximately 140,000 clones, roughly 90% recorded once. Sequenced material: peripheral blood, taken on day 0 of AZD1222 vaccination. These receptors came from an adult in good health.

The chain links TRBV6-6 to TRBJ1-5; D unclear. The CDR3 consists of 13 residues. Per germline, CDR1 MNHNY and CDR2 SVGAGI (reference sequence). Trimming cost V 2 bases and J 7 bases, with 9 bases left between them. In nucleotides, the CDR3 is TGTGCCAGCAGTTACCAGACGGGCCAGCCCCAGCATTTT. Protein: CASSYQTGQPQHF.

V usage is TRBV19 and J usage is TRBJ1-5; D is ambiguous. Germline lookup yields CDR1 LNHDA and CDR2 SQIVND (reference sequence). This CDR3 comprises 13 residues. V lost 4 bases to trimming and J lost 3 bases, with 7 bases between them. Here the CDR3 reads CASSTGHNQPQHF. The CDR3 DNA reads TGTGCCAGTAGTACCGGCCACAATCAGCCCCAGCATTTT.

V is TRBV4-3 and J is TRBJ2-7, with no clear D. Germline CDR1 is LGHNA and CDR2 is YSLEER. V was cut by 4 bases and J by 0 bases, with 10 bases left in between. This CDR3 is 14 amino acids long. The CDR3, as DNA: TGCGCCAGCAGCCGGGCAGTAGCCTCCTACGAGCAGTACTTC. This encodes CASSRAVASYEQYF.

The V gene is TRBV7-9, the J gene TRBJ2-5, with D possibly matching TRBD1 (8 bases). CDR3 length equals 14 residues. V gave up 6 bases and J gave up 4 bases, with 15 bases separating them. Germline V gene sequence: CDR1 SEHNR, CDR2 FQNEAQ (reference sequence). The CDR3 DNA reads as TGTGCCAGCAGTCGGAACAGGGGGGGAGAGACCCAGTACTTC. It specifies CASSRNRGGETQYF.

CDR3: CSVEDQWVNYGYTF. CDR3 nucleotides: TGCAGCGTTGAAGATCAGTGGGTCAACTATGGCTACACCTTC. The chain joins TRBV29-1 to TRBJ1-2; D remains unclear. The CDR3 totals 14 residues. V shed 0 bases and J shed 2 bases, with 10 bases lying between them. Germline V gene lookup returns CDR1 SQVTM and CDR2 ANQGSEA.

The chain links TRBV2 to TRBJ2-7, with a possible D match to TRBD2 (6 bases). Germline CDR1 SNHLY, CDR2 FYNNEI. Trimming took 6 bases from V and 2 from J, leaving 17 bases between them. This CDR3 comprises 15 residues. CDR3 nucleotide sequence: TGTGCCAGCAGAGAACCCCGGGAGTACCCCTACGAGCAGTACTTC. The encoded protein is CASREPREYPYEQYF. Based on the CDR3 plus reference TRBV2 and TRBJ2-7, the full variable domain is EPEVTQTPSHQVTQMGQEVILRCVPISNHLYFYWYRQILGQKVEFLVSFYNNEISEKSEIFDDQFSVERPDGSNFTLKIRSTKLEDSAMYFCASREPREYPYEQYFGPGTRLTVT.

V is TRBV2 and J is TRBJ2-7; 8 bases align to TRBD1. This CDR3 is 14 amino acids long. Germline loops: CDR1 SNHLY, CDR2 FYNNEI. The V gene end was trimmed by 7 bases and the J gene end by 3 bases; junction bases not matched to a gene: 8. The CDR3 bases are TGTGCCAGCATGCTGGTTGGGACAGGCTACGAGCAGTACTTC. This sequence encodes CASMLVGTGYEQYF.

The chain recombines TRBV28 with TRBJ2-7; possible D gene TRBD2, 6 bases. The CDR3 extends over 12 amino acids. V was shortened by 3 bases and J by 6 bases, with 9 bases between the two germline ends. Germline V gene data show CDR1 as MDHEN and CDR2 as SYDVKM. The CDR3 nucleotides are TGTGCCAGCAGTTTGAGGGGAGGCGAGCAGTACTTC. It specifies CASSLRGGEQYF.

This rearrangement joins TRBV6-5 to TRBJ1-2; D is unresolved. Germline V gives CDR1 MNHEY, CDR2 SVGAGI. V was shortened by 0 bases and J by 4 bases, with 6 bases between the two germline ends. CDR3 length equals 13 residues. The CDR3 DNA reads as TGTGCCAGCAGTTACTCGTTGGGCTATGGCTACACCTTC. It specifies CASSYSLGYGYTF.

This clone is a singleton in its sample. The rearrangement links TRBV19 to TRBJ1-2, with 10 positions matching TRBD1. This CDR3 contains 20 residues. V gave up 0 bases and J gave up 7 bases; unmatched junction bases: 20. In germline, CDR1 is LNHDA, CDR2 SQIVND (reference sequence). CDR3 loop: CASSIDATGGGIGLSLGYTF. The CDR3, as DNA: TGTGCCAGTAGTATAGATGCGACAGGGGGCGGGATAGGATTATCCCTTGGCTACACCTTC.

This clone was counted a few times. This chain uses TRBV29-1 with TRBJ2-6; D is unresolved. The CDR3 is made up of 13 amino acids. V was cut by 5 bases and J by 4 bases, with 9 bases left in between. Germline-derived CDR1 and CDR2 are SQVTM and ANQGSEA. The CDR3 sequence is CSVILWGANVLTF. The CDR3 nucleotides are TGCAGCGTTATTCTCTGGGGGGCCAACGTCCTGACTTTC.

This chain uses TRBV3-1 (or the pseudogene TRBV3-2) with TRBJ1-6; a possible D gene is TRBD1 (5 bases). Trimming cost V 1 base and J 9 bases, with 13 bases left between them. There are 15 residues in the CDR3. The germline CDR1 and CDR2 sequences are LGHDT and YNNKEL (reference sequence). The CDR3 region is CASSQVRGGGSPLHF. The CDR3, as DNA: TGTGCCAGCAGCCAAGTAAGGGGTGGCGGTTCACCCCTCCACTTT.

The rearrangement uses TRBV10-2 and TRBJ2-5; 7 nucleotides match TRBD1. Germline V gives CDR1 WSHSY, CDR2 SAAADI. The V and J ends lost 6 bases and 10 bases, in that order; junction bases with no gene match: 8. The CDR3 is made up of 12 amino acids. In DNA form, the CDR3 reads TGCGCCAGCAGCGCTACAGGGGAAGTCCAGTACTTC. Its protein is CASSATGEVQYF.

The gene calls are TRBV27 and TRBJ2-2; D ambiguous. CDR1 MNHEY and CDR2 SMNVEV come from the germline V gene (reference sequence). The CDR3 length is 12 residues. The V end lost 5 bases, the J end lost 4 bases, and 5 bases lay between the germline ends. The CDR3 bases are TGTGCCAGCAGTCAGGTCACCGGGGAGCTGTTTTTT. Its protein is CASSQVTGELFF.

V usage is TRBV18 and J usage is TRBJ1-2, with 7 bases that match TRBD1. The J segment lost 4 bases and the V segment lost 9 bases, leaving 11 bases of the junction unmatched. The CDR3 is made up of 14 amino acids. The V gene's germline CDR1 is KGHSH and CDR2 LQKENI. The CDR3 is CASLNRGRGYGYTF. The CDR3, as DNA: TGTGCCAGTTTAAACAGGGGAAGGGGCTATGGCTACACCTTC.